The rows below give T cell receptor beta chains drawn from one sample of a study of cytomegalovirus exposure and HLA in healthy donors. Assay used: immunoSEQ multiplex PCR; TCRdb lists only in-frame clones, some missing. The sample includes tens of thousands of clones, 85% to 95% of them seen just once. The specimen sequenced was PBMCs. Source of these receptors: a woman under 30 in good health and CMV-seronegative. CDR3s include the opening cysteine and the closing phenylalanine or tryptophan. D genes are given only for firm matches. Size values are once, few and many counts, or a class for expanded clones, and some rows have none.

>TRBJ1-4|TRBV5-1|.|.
CASSLGQLDNEKLFF
TGCGCCAGCAGCTTGGGGCAGCTAGATAATGAAAAACTGTTTTTT
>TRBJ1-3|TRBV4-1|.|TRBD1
CASSPLGTGSISGNTIYF
TGCGCCAGCAGCCCTCTTGGGACAGGGAGTATTTCTGGAAACACCATATATTTT
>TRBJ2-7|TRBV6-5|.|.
CASSYGRANYEQYF
TGTGCCAGCAGTTACGGGCGGGCGAACTACGAGCAGTACTTC
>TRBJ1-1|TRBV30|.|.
CAWIFTEAFF
TGTGCCTGGATCTTTACTGAAGCTTTCTTT
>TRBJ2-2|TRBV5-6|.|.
CASSLGTVNTGELFF
TGTGCCAGCAGCTTGGGGACAGTGAACACCGGGGAGCTGTTTTTT
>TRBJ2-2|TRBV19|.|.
CASSISHRGGTGELFF
TGTGCCAGTAGTATTTCTCACAGGGGGGGCACCGGGGAGCTGTTTTTT
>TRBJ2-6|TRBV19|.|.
CASRGSRSSGANVLTF
TGTGCCAGTAGGGGTTCACGGAGCTCTGGGGCCAACGTCCTGACTTTC
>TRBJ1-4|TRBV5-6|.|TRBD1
CASTFSGTDFNEKLFF
TGTGCCAGCACCTTCTCAGGGACAGACTTTAATGAAAAACTGTTTTTT
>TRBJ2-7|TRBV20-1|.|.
CSGLSGYEQYF
TGCAGTGGGCTTTCTGGCTACGAGCAGTACTTC
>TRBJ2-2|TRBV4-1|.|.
CASNKNEGVVTGELFF
TGCGCCAGCAATAAGAACGAAGGGGTGGTCACCGGGGAGCTGTTTTTT
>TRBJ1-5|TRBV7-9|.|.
CASSRTLTGGRNQPQHF
TGTGCCAGCAGCCGAACTCTTACCGGGGGGAGAAATCAGCCCCAGCATTTT
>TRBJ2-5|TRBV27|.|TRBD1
CASSFSDRGQETQYF
TGTGCCAGCAGTTTCTCCGACAGGGGACAAGAGACCCAGTACTTC
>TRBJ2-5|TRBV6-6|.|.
CASSLDGRSGAQYF
TGTGCCAGCAGTTTGGACGGACGTTCAGGGGCCCAGTACTTC
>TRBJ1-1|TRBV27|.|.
CASSFFRGNTEAFF
TGTGCCAGCAGTTTCTTTCGGGGAAACACTGAAGCTTTCTTT
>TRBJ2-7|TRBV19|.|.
CASSSMTGISSYEQYF
TGTGCCAGTAGTTCCATGACAGGTATAAGCTCCTACGAGCAGTACTTC
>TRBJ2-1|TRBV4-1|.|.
CASSQVEPNEQFF
TGCGCCAGCAGCCAAGTAGAACCCAATGAGCAGTTCTTC
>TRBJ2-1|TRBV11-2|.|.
CASSLEILASLNNEQFF
TGTGCCAGCAGCTTAGAAATCTTGGCTAGCCTTAACAATGAGCAGTTCTTC
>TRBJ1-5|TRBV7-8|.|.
CASSPIAGHVSNQPQHF
TGTGCCAGCAGCCCAATAGCCGGTCATGTCTCCAATCAGCCCCAGCATTTT
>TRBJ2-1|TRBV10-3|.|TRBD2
CAISPPGGAHNEQFF
TGTGCCATCAGTCCTCCCGGGGGGGCCCACAATGAGCAGTTCTTC
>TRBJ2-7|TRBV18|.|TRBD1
CASSPPRTGSYEQYF
TGTGCCAGCTCACCACCAAGGACAGGGAGTTACGAGCAGTACTTC
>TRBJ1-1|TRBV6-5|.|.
CASSLGPNTEAFF
TGTGCCAGCAGCCTCGGTCCGAACACTGAAGCTTTCTTT
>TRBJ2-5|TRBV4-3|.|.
CASSQDISGVGETQYF
TGCGCCAGCAGCCAAGACATCTCAGGGGTAGGAGAGACCCAGTACTTC
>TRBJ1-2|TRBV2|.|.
CAKGVGPRAYGYTF
TGTGCCAAAGGAGTGGGGCCGCGCGCCTATGGCTACACCTTC
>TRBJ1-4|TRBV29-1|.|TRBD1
CSASDRAFPSGKLFF
TGCAGCGCCTCGGACAGGGCGTTTCCTTCTGGGAAACTGTTTTTT
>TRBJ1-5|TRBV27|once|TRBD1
CASSLSRETGGNQPQHF
TGTGCCAGCAGTTTATCTAGAGAGACAGGGGGCAATCAGCCCCAGCATTTT
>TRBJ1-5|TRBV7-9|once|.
CASSSAGFLNQPQHF
TGTGCCAGCAGCTCGGCAGGGTTTTTAAATCAGCCCCAGCATTTT
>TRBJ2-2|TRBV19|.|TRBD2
CASSLSGTNTGELFF
TGTGCCAGTAGTCTTAGCGGGACGAACACCGGGGAGCTGTTTTTT
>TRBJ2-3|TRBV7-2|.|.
CASSLVRSTDTQYF
TGTGCCAGCAGCTTGGTCAGGAGCACAGATACGCAGTATTTT
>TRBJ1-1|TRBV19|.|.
CASSSTAPGAEAFF
TGTGCCAGTAGTTCAACCGCTCCGGGAGCTGAGGCTTTCTTT
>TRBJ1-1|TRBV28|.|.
CASSTWSQNTEAFF
TGTGCCAGCAGTACTTGGTCGCAGAACACTGAAGCTTTCTTT
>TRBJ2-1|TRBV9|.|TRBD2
CASSVVPGGGHEQFF
TGTGCCAGCAGCGTAGTCCCGGGAGGAGGCCATGAGCAGTTCTTC
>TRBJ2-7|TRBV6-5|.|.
CASSPTGVSYEQYF
TGTGCCAGCAGCCCTACGGGAGTCTCCTACGAGCAGTACTTC
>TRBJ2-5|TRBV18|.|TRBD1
CASSSSGTGGVETQYF
TGTGCCAGCTCATCTTCCGGGACAGGGGGGGTGGAGACCCAGTACTTC
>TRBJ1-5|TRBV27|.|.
CASAVIWEGFSNQPQHF
TGTGCCAGTGCAGTTATTTGGGAGGGGTTTAGCAATCAGCCCCAGCATTTT
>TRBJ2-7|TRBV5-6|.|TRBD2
CASSSSGLGSYEQYF
TGTGCCAGCAGCTCCTCTGGACTAGGCTCCTACGAGCAGTACTTC
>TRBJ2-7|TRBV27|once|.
CASSPAETAWPYEQYF
TGTGCCAGCAGTCCCGCGGAGACAGCCTGGCCCTACGAGCAGTACTTC
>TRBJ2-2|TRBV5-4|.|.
CASSLVEGTGELFF
TGTGCCAGCAGCTTGGTAGAGGGCACCGGGGAGCTGTTTTTT
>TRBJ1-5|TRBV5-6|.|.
CASSSRVGNQPQHF
TGTGCCAGCAGCTCTCGGGTGGGCAATCAGCCCCAGCATTTT
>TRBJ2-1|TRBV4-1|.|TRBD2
CASSRVLPGLAPNEQFF
TGCGCCAGCAGCCGCGTTCTGCCGGGACTAGCGCCTAATGAGCAGTTCTTC
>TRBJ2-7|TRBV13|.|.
CASSLGGEPYEQYF
TGTGCCAGCAGCTTAGGCGGGGAGCCCTACGAGCAGTACTTC
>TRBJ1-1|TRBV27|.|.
CASSLREVGEAFF
TGTGCCAGCAGTTTAAGAGAGGTGGGTGAAGCTTTCTTT
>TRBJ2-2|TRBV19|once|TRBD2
CASIGLAGTGELFF
TGTGCCAGTATTGGACTAGCGGGGACCGGGGAGCTGTTTTTT
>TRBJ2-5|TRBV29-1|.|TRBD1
CSTWDRGITAQYF
TGCAGCACTTGGGACAGGGGTATTACCGCCCAGTACTTC
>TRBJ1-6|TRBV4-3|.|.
CASSQQGRDSPLHF
TGCGCCAGCAGCCAACAGGGGCGGGATTCACCCCTCCACTTT
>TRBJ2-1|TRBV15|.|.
CATSRTSENYNEQFF
TGTGCCACCAGCAGAACCTCCGAGAACTACAATGAGCAGTTCTTC
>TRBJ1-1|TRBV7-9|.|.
CASSPPGSLNTEAFF
TGTGCCAGCAGCCCACCGGGGAGTCTGAACACTGAAGCTTTCTTT
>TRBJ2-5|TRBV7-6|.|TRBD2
CASSLASPGLGIETQYF
TGTGCCAGCAGCTTAGCGTCTCCGGGACTAGGGATAGAGACCCAGTACTTC
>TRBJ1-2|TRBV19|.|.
CASSTYGRGYGYTF
TGTGCCAGTAGTACCTATGGAAGGGGCTATGGCTACACCTTC